This T cell receptor (beta chain) was recovered during a study of T cells after somatic rescue of genetic block (dated by TCRdb to about 2020). About the investigation overall: What the study looked at was long-term robustness, specifically in a T-cell system that came about through somatic rescue of a genetic block in T-cell development.

Library preparation used the immunoSEQ multiplex PCR assay. TCRdb stores this immuneACCESS table with in-frame sequences only. Part of the clones is absent; in the studies checked, under half of the shortfall reflects unresolved V genes, and no reason is known for the rest. The sample yields tens of thousands of clones; under 95% were counted once. The ten largest clones represent roughly 2.9% of the sample. From the cysteine through the phenylalanine, the CDR3 covers 13 amino acids. CDR3 DNA only is kept here, 39 bases in frame from base 1. Sequences SNHLY (CDR1) and FYNNEI (CDR2) are obtained from the germline V gene. Ends trimmed: V by 8 bases, J by 7 bases; bases unmatched to a gene: 6. A remark on this clone: There is no known antigen for this receptor. No much larger clone is present one base from it, and per-base qualities are unavailable.

The sequencing input was peripheral blood mononuclear cells (PBMCs). The clonotype originates from a man younger than 45. In this chain, TRBV2 is recombined with TRBJ2-7; 12 central nucleotides agree with TRBD1. The CDR3: CASPGQGAGEQYF. The DNA sequence follows: TGTGCCAGCCCGGGACAGGGGGCGGGGGAGCAGTACTTC.